The T cell receptor (beta chain) under discussion was sequenced for a study of shared clonotypes between healthy human individuals. This CDR3 is 15 amino acids long. Looked up from germline, CDR1 is MGHRA and CDR2 is YSYEKL. Trimming took 1 base from V and 5 from J, leaving 15 bases between them. As to this clone: Its antigen is as yet unknown.

Original data processing: Filtering was not the same, since immunoSEQ gave junction-only sequences without quality scores. The repertoire was sequenced with immunoSEQ multiplex PCR; TCRdb's copy has only in-frame clones and lacks some. Clone size and V and J calls were adopted from that table, with D and trimming inferred from the DNA. The sample includes about 650,000 clones, nearly 97% of them seen just once. CD8 cells classed as naive were CD45RO-negative and positively selected for CCR7, excluding terminally differentiated effector memory CD45RA+ cells. Study donors comprised healthy, HIV-negative adults devoid of recent acute infection or vaccination. Whole-study results and caveats: In general, naive subsets displayed greater estimated richness than memory subsets did. Few donors limited the genetic and exposure-history diversity represented.

What was sequenced was naive CD8+ T cells sorted from blood. This receptor was obtained from a woman aged 25 to 39 in good health. The chain combines TRBV4-1 with TRBJ2-7; no firm D call. CDR3 bases: TGCGCCAGCAGCCAAGTATTGGAAAGGCTAAACGAGCAGTACTTC. It is translated as CASSQVLERLNEQYF.